This record concerns one TCR beta chain sequence. Its antigen is currently unknown. The sample comes from a study of T cell repertoires and HLA-DP antigens. At the level of the study: Alloreactive CD4+ T cells targeted HLA-DP on transduced HeLa. General study results and limits: A non-physiological HeLa system presented antigen to total CD4+ responders. The CD4+ repertoire was not split into naive and memory.

Repertoires were generated with immunoSEQ multiplex PCR, while TCRdb's copy carries only in-frame clones and drops some. The data hold around 100,000 clones, with around 93% observed a single time. Purity of the untouched CD4+ T cells was about 98%. Germline CDR1 is SGHRS and CDR2 is YFSETQ. The junction had 8 bases not matched to a gene; V was cut back by 2 bases and J by 5 bases. CDR3 length: 16 residues. This chain connects TRBV5-1 to TRBJ2-2; 8 bases are shared with TRBD1. Sequenced material: CD4+ T cells from PBMCs. The origin of this receptor is a woman aged 18 to 35 in good health and CMV-seronegative. The CDR3 DNA is TGCGCCAGCAGCTTTATAACAGGGGGATTAACCGGGGAGCTGTTTTTT. It translates to CASSFITGGLTGELFF.